Listed below are T cell receptor beta chains from one sample, sequenced in a study of identical twins. MiXCR was run by TCRdb on the 5' RACE reads, yielding one entry per CDR3 protein. The profile shows around 550,000 distinct CDR3 sequences, around 15% of them singletons. These same data were also listed under a study on yellow fever vaccine responses in identical twins.

Sequenced input: CD4+ T cells sorted from blood. The receptors derive from a woman between 18 and 29 years old in good health. The CDR3 runs from the conserved cysteine through the conserved F or W. Each record gives: CDR3 DNA, CDR3 protein, clone size, D gene, V gene, J gene. A D gene is named only where the DNA matches it firmly. Size is stated for part of the rows, as once, few or many counts, or as a class when the clone is expanded.

DNA: TGTGCCAGCTGCCGAGGGGACAGCTTCACCGGGGAGCTGTTTTTT
CDR3: CASCRGDSFTGELFF
size: few
D: TRBD1
V: TRBV6-1
J: TRBJ2-2

DNA: TGTGCCAGCAGCTTACCGGGGACATTCCAAAAGGGAAATGAGCAGTTCTTC
CDR3: CASSLPGTFQKGNEQFF
size: few
D: -
V: TRBV7-3
J: TRBJ2-1

DNA: TGTGCCAGCAGCCGCCGGGACTACAATCAGCCCCAGCATTTT
CDR3: CASSRRDYNQPQHF
size: -
D: -
V: TRBV6-1
J: TRBJ1-5

DNA: TGCAGTGCTTTCCCGGTCAGGGAGTACCAAGAGACCCAGTACTTC
CDR3: CSAFPVREYQETQYF
size: -
D: -
V: TRBV20-1
J: TRBJ2-5

DNA: TGCAGTGCTAGAGATAGTCTAGCGCCCGACGGCAATGAGCAGTTCTTC
CDR3: CSARDSLAPDGNEQFF
size: many
D: -
V: TRBV20-1
J: TRBJ2-1

DNA: TGCAGTGCTAGACATAGCGGGAGAGGGTCCAATGAGCAGTTCTTC
CDR3: CSARHSGRGSNEQFF
size: few
D: TRBD2
V: TRBV20-1
J: TRBJ2-1

DNA: TGTGCCAGCAGCTTTAGAAGGGGAGGTGATTACAATGAGCAGTTCTTC
CDR3: CASSFRRGGDYNEQFF
size: -
D: -
V: TRBV11-3
J: TRBJ2-1

DNA: TGTGCCAGCAGTATCCGGGACAGGTACAATGAGCAGTTCTTC
CDR3: CASSIRDRYNEQFF
size: few
D: TRBD1
V: TRBV6-1
J: TRBJ2-1

DNA: TGCGCCAGCAGCTTTGGTGCTAGCGGGAGTTTAGAGACCCAGTACTTC
CDR3: CASSFGASGSLETQYF
size: -
D: TRBD2
V: TRBV5-1
J: TRBJ2-5

DNA: TGTGCCAGCAGTTTAAAGGCAGGGGCACTGTATGGCTACACCTTC
CDR3: CASSLKAGALYGYTF
size: few
D: -
V: TRBV12-3/TRBV12-4
J: TRBJ1-2

DNA: TGCAGCGCCCCGGGACAGGGGACCTACAATGAGCAGTTCTTC
CDR3: CSAPGQGTYNEQFF
size: many
D: TRBD1
V: TRBV20-1
J: TRBJ2-1

DNA: TGTGCCATCAGTGGAACAGGGATGGTCGAGCAGTACTTC
CDR3: CAISGTGMVEQYF
size: -
D: -
V: TRBV10-3
J: TRBJ2-7

DNA: TGTGCCAGCAGCCCAAGTTGGGGGTTCGAGCAGTACTTC
CDR3: CASSPSWGFEQYF
size: -
D: -
V: TRBV7-3
J: TRBJ2-7

DNA: TGTGCCAGCACAAAAATCGGCGGGGAGCTGTTTTTT
CDR3: CASTKIGGELFF
size: -
D: -
V: TRBV7-2
J: TRBJ2-2

DNA: TGCGCCAGCAGGGGTCTTGAGGGACGGAACTATGGCTACACCTTC
CDR3: CASRGLEGRNYGYTF
size: few
D: -
V: TRBV5-1
J: TRBJ1-2

DNA: TGTGCCAGCATCGAACAGCACTATAGCAATCAGCCCCAGCATTTT
CDR3: CASIEQHYSNQPQHF
size: few
D: -
V: TRBV6-1
J: TRBJ1-5

DNA: TGTGCCATCAGTTGGACGGGGGCCTGGGAAAAACTGTTTTTT
CDR3: CAISWTGAWEKLFF
size: few
D: -
V: TRBV12-3/TRBV12-4
J: TRBJ1-4

DNA: TGTGCCAGCAGTCGCGGGGGGATAAACATTCAGTACTTC
CDR3: CASSRGGINIQYF
size: few
D: TRBD2
V: TRBV25-1
J: TRBJ2-4

DNA: TGCAGTGCTAGAGATAGGGTCGGCGGGACTGTATACAATGAGCAGTTCTTC
CDR3: CSARDRVGGTVYNEQFF
size: -
D: -
V: TRBV20-1
J: TRBJ2-1

DNA: TGCGCCAGCAGCCAAGAGGGGGGGACACCATACAATGAGCAGTTCTTC
CDR3: CASSQEGGTPYNEQFF
size: -
D: -
V: TRBV4-1
J: TRBJ2-1

DNA: TGTGCCAGCAGTACCCAGGGGACACCACAGCCCCAGCATTTT
CDR3: CASSTQGTPQPQHF
size: many
D: -
V: TRBV12-3/TRBV12-4
J: TRBJ1-5

DNA: TGCGCCAGCAGTCCCCTGGGGGGACTAGCGGGAGACAGTGAGCAGTTCTTC
CDR3: CASSPLGGLAGDSEQFF
size: -
D: TRBD2
V: TRBV5-1
J: TRBJ2-1

DNA: TGTGCCAGCAGTACCCGGACAGGCCAGGATGGCTACACCTTC
CDR3: CASSTRTGQDGYTF
size: -
D: TRBD1
V: TRBV12-3/TRBV12-4
J: TRBJ1-2

DNA: TGTGCCAGCAGTTTAGTGGCAGGGGTGGATACGCAGTATTTT
CDR3: CASSLVAGVDTQYF
size: few
D: -
V: TRBV12-3/TRBV12-4
J: TRBJ2-3

DNA: TGTGCCACCAGCAGAGCTCCCGGGTATAGCACAGATACGCAGTATTTT
CDR3: CATSRAPGYSTDTQYF
size: few
D: -
V: TRBV15
J: TRBJ2-3

DNA: TGTGCCAGCAGTCCGATGGGAGCTGGCAATCAGCCCCAGCATTTT
CDR3: CASSPMGAGNQPQHF
size: many
D: -
V: TRBV12-3/TRBV12-4
J: TRBJ1-5

DNA: TGCAGTGCTAGAGATGGCTCCCCGGTTTCCGGGAGTAGCGAGCAGTACTTC
CDR3: CSARDGSPVSGSSEQYF
size: -
D: -
V: TRBV20-1
J: TRBJ2-7

DNA: TGCGCCAGCAGCCAAGATTGGGCGCCCGGGGAGCTGTTTTTT
CDR3: CASSQDWAPGELFF
size: -
D: -
V: TRBV4-1
J: TRBJ2-2

DNA: TGCAGTGCTAGAGTGGGCACGGCCAGCACAGATACGCAGTATTTT
CDR3: CSARVGTASTDTQYF
size: -
D: -
V: TRBV20-1
J: TRBJ2-3

DNA: TGTGCCAGCACCGGGGCGGGGGGGAACACCGGGGAGCTGTTTTTT
CDR3: CASTGAGGNTGELFF
size: few
D: TRBD2
V: TRBV2
J: TRBJ2-2

DNA: TGTGCCAGCAGTCTCAGATCGGGACAGGCCCTCACTGGGGCCAACGTCCTGACTTTC
CDR3: CASSLRSGQALTGANVLTF
size: -
D: TRBD1
V: TRBV27
J: TRBJ2-6

DNA: TGCAGTGCTAGCGGGACTAGCGATGACGAGCAGTACTTC
CDR3: CSASGTSDDEQYF
size: few
D: TRBD2
V: TRBV20-1
J: TRBJ2-7

DNA: TGCAGTGCTTTGCCGGGACTAGCGGGAGTCCGCGAGCAGTACTTC
CDR3: CSALPGLAGVREQYF
size: -
D: TRBD2
V: TRBV20-1
J: TRBJ2-7

DNA: TGTGCCAGCAGCTTATACAGGGATACCGGGGAGCTGTTTTTT
CDR3: CASSLYRDTGELFF
size: many
D: -
V: TRBV7-2
J: TRBJ2-2

DNA: TGTGCCAGCAAGGCCCGATGGGGGCTAGTTGCGCCCGGGGAGCTGTTTTTT
CDR3: CASKARWGLVAPGELFF
size: -
D: -
V: TRBV12-3/TRBV12-4
J: TRBJ2-2

DNA: TGTGCCAGCTCACCTGGCGGGTCGGGTTCCTACGAGCAGTACTTC
CDR3: CASSPGGSGSYEQYF
size: -
D: -
V: TRBV18
J: TRBJ2-7

DNA: TGTGCCAGCAGCTCCGACTCCTTCTACGAGCAGTACTTC
CDR3: CASSSDSFYEQYF
size: -
D: -
V: TRBV12-3/TRBV12-4
J: TRBJ2-7

DNA: TGTGCCAGCAGGCAGGGGAGTGTTAATCAGTACTTC
CDR3: CASRQGSVNQYF
size: few
D: -
V: TRBV2
J: TRBJ2-4

DNA: TGCGCCAGCAGCTTGGGGGGGACTAGCGGGAGCCTCCGAGATACGCAGTATTTT
CDR3: CASSLGGTSGSLRDTQYF
size: -
D: TRBD2
V: TRBV5-1
J: TRBJ2-3

DNA: TGTGCCAGCAGCGGGACAGGCGACCCTACGGAGACCCAGTACTTC
CDR3: CASSGTGDPTETQYF
size: few
D: TRBD1
V: TRBV5-6
J: TRBJ2-5